This T cell receptor (beta chain) was profiled in a study of OX40 agonist ivuxolimab in advanced cancers. Whole-study context: Patients received ivuxolimab, an agonistic anti-OX40 (CD134) antibody. Patients treated during dose escalation were battling hepatocellular carcinoma, melanoma, renal cell or head and neck cancer.

Regarding this clone: What it recognizes is unknown.

The protocol was immunoSEQ multiplex PCR, while the TCRdb copy is restricted to in-frame clones and leaves out a portion. The data show approximately 74,000 clones, with 80% to 85% seen just once and about 2.1% held by the top ten. V shed 3 bases and J shed 0 bases, with 11 bases lying between them. The CDR3 contains 16 residues. Overall study results and limits: Partial responders dosed at 0.1-3.0 mg/kg displayed clonal expansion ranking among the lowest. Which antigen the expanded peripheral T cells recognized is unknown.

The sequence was obtained from an adult with an advanced solid tumor such as melanoma, head and neck, liver or kidney cancer. The chain carries TRBV23-1 and TRBJ2-2, with D perhaps TRBD1 or TRBD2 (6 bases each). TRBV23-1 is classed as an ORF, of uncertain function. The sample in question was CD4+ or CD8+ T cells sorted from blood, obtained in a trial of the OX40 agonist ivuxolimab. The CDR3 region is CASSQAGHPNTGELFF. CDR3 bases: TGCGCCAGCAGTCAGGCGGGACACCCGAACACCGGGGAGCTGTTTTTT.